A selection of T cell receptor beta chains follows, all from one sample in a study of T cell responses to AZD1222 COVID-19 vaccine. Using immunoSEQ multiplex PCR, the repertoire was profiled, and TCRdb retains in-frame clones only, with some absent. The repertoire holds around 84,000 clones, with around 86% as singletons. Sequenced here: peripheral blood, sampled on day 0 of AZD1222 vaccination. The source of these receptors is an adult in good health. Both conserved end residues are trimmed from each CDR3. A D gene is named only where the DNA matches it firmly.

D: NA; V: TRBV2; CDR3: ASGQYEGNEQF
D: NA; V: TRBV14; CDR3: ASSQDLLLPLH
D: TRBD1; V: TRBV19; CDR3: ASSNTGGTGELF
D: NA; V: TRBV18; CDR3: ASSSPLRGDTDTQY
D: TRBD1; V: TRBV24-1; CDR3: ATSDSPGTGRNYGYT
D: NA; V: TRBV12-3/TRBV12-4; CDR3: ASSLTGNYGYT
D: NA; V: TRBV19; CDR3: ASSRRYNEQF
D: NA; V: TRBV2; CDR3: ASRPQGPGNTIY
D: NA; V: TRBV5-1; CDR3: ASSLAEGGPTEAF
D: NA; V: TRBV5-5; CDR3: ASSPGALTYEQY
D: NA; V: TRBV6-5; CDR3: ASSSQGKAA
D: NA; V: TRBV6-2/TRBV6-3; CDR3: ASSSGTGGDQNIQY
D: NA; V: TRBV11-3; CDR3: ASSHRRPTGELF
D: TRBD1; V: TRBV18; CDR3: ASSPIGFYTGVDGELF
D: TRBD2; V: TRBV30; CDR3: AWSFSGRETQY
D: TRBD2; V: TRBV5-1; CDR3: ASSLAPSGDYNEQF
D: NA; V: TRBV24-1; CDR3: ATSDRTDLGTGELF
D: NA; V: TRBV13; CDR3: ASSFENQPQH
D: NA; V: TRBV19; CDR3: ASSPGGGSYEQY
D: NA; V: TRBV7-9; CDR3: ASSLGSTNEQY
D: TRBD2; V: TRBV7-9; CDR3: ASSSALAGGSSYEQY
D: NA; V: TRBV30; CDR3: AWSFRDLYEQY
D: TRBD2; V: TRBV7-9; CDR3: ASSFSGGAYEQY
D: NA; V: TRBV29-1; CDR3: SVEDYSRGQGYT
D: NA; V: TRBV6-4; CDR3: ASRRTDSLAGYT
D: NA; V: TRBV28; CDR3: ASSSPEWGENQPQH
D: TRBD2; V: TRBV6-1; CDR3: ASSEWLAGAPLLYNEQF
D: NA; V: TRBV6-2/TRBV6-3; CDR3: ASSGSPAGELF
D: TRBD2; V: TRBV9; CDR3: ASSGLAAQETQY
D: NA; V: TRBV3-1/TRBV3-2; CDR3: ASSSGETQY
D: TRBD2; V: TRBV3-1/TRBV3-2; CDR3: ASSRGTSAYEQY
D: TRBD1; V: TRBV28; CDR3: ASRHKGASQGEAF
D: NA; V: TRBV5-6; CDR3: ASSFAGAYEQY
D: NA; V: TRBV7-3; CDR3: ASSSGTLHEQF
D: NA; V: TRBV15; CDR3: ATRYGGVGNQPQH
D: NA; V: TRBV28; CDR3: ASSSAKARSRYGYT
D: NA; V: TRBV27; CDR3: ASSPLGPPSSPYYGYT
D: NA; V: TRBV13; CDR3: ASSLGPVGTDTQY
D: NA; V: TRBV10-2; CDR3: ASSESSGPSSYNEQF
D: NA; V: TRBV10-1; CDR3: ASSESLRSEAF
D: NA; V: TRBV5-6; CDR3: ASSLMSVEQPQH
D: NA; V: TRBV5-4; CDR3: ASSLNLETQY
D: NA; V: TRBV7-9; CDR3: ASSLEGLQPQH
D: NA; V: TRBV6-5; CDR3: ASSYRRGLNTEAF
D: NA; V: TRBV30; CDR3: AWTGGLSYEQY
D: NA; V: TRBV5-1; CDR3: ASSLVSEETQY
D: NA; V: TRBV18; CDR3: ASSPRDASDTQY
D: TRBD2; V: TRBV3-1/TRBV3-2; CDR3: ASSQDLEGRALGETQY